Below are 30 T cell receptor beta chains sequenced from a single sample in a study of beta chain features in type 1 diabetes. The investigators reverse transcribed all of the isolated RNA, so they sequenced expressed TCRB transcripts. Sequencing used immunoSEQ multiplex PCR; TCRdb keeps in-frame clones, though not all of them. Here the sample spans 200,000 to 300,000 clones, 13% to 15% being singletons. Source material: naive CD4+ T cells from blood. Every receptor here comes from a woman aged 40 to 50 in good health.

The CDR3 sequence is CASSASGGTYEQYF. The CDR3 DNA sequence: TGCGCCAGCAGCGCTAGCGGGGGTACCTACGAGCAGTACTTC. This rearrangement joins TRBV4-1 to TRBJ2-7; 10 positions match TRBD2. V lost 5 bases to trimming and J lost 2 bases; unmatched junction nucleotides: 3. The germline V gene has CDR1 MGHRA and CDR2 YSYEKL. The CDR3 has 14 residues.

This clone came up a few times. The V and J genes are TRBV19 and TRBJ2-1, with 9 bases fitting TRBD2. After removal of 4 bases from V and 8 bases from J, the junction contained 6 bases not matched to a gene. The CDR3 runs 14 residues. Germline CDR1 reads LNHDA; CDR2 reads SQIVND (reference sequence). For the CDR3, the DNA is TGTGCCAGTAGTAGCGGGGGGGCCACCGATGAGCAGTTCTTC. Translated, it gives CASSSGGATDEQFF. Together with reference TRBV19 and TRBJ2-1, the CDR3 gives the full variable domain: DGGITQSPKYLFRKEGQNVTLSCEQNLNHDAMYWYRQDPGQGLRLIYYSQIVNDFQKGDIAEGYSVSREKKESFPLTVTSAQKNPTAFYLCASSSGGATDEQFFGPGTRLTVL.

This clone appeared a few times. V is TRBV5-4 and J is TRBJ1-2; D gene unclear. The V gene lost 0 bases and the J gene lost 2 bases, with 8 bases spanning the gap. Germline CDR1 SGHNT, CDR2 YYREEE (reference sequence). The CDR3 contains 14 residues. CDR3 residues: CASSLGSQNYGYTF. CDR3 bases: TGTGCCAGCAGCTTGGGGTCCCAGAACTATGGCTACACCTTC. Variable domain in full (rest from reference TRBV5-4 and TRBJ1-2): ETGVTQSPTHLIKTRGQQVTLRCSSQSGHNTVSWYQQALGQGPQFIFQYYREEENGRGNFPPRFSGLQFPNYSSELNVNALELDDSALYLCASSLGSQNYGYTFGSGTRLTVV.

This clone was counted a few times. CDR3 DNA sequence: TGTGCCAGCAGCCACTGGACAGGAGGGTTGGAGACCCAGTACTTC. Translation: CASSHWTGGLETQYF. This chain links TRBV11-2 with TRBJ2-5, with D possibly TRBD1 on 7 matching bases. The germline V and J ends were trimmed by 5 bases and 5 bases, with 18 bases remaining between them. In germline, CDR1 is SGHAT, CDR2 FQNNGV. The length of the CDR3 is 15 residues.

This clone was counted once. The chain couples TRBV28 to TRBJ2-2; possible D gene TRBD2, 5 bases. V dropped 2 bases and J dropped 5 bases, with 6 bases sitting between them. The CDR3 length is 13 residues. Germline V gene sequence: CDR1 MDHEN, CDR2 SYDVKM. The CDR3, as DNA: TGTGCCAGCAGTTTACGGAGGACCGGGGAGCTGTTTTTT. This sequence encodes CASSLRRTGELFF.

V usage is TRBV4-1 and J usage is TRBJ2-5, with 11 positions matching TRBD2. The CDR3 extends over 16 amino acids. In germline, CDR1 is MGHRA, CDR2 YSYEKL. V shed 2 bases and J 2 bases; nucleotides not matched to a gene: 4. The CDR3 spells CASSQNSGGVQETQYF. The CDR3 DNA is TGCGCCAGCAGCCAAAATAGCGGGGGGGTTCAAGAGACCCAGTACTTC.

This clone has a handful of counts. The chain has TRBV19 and TRBJ1-5; TRBD1 agrees at 12 bases. CDR3 size: 19 residues. The J segment lost 4 bases and the V segment lost 4 bases, leaving 14 bases of the junction unmatched. Germline lookup yields CDR1 LNHDA and CDR2 SQIVND (reference sequence). The CDR3 DNA reads TGTGCCAGTAGTACACCTCGGGACAGGGGGCGCGGGTTTAATCAGCCCCAGCATTTT. It specifies CASSTPRDRGRGFNQPQHF.

Only a few counts were recorded for this clone. The gene calls are TRBV6-5 and TRBJ1-2; 7 bases match TRBD1. The germline V gene has CDR1 MNHEY and CDR2 SVGAGI. The CDR3 is made up of 14 amino acids. The V segment lost 6 bases and the J segment 6 bases; nucleotides outside the gene matches: 10. The CDR3 reads CASSRTGYEHGYTF. The DNA of the CDR3 is TGTGCCAGCAGCCGGACAGGCTATGAGCATGGCTACACCTTC.

This rearrangement joins TRBV13 to TRBJ2-7; 7 bases map to TRBD1. The V gene end was trimmed by 5 bases and the J gene end by 3 bases; junction bases not matched to a gene: 13. Germline V CDR1 and CDR2: PRHDT, FYEKMQ (reference sequence). The CDR3 runs to 16 residues. This chain's CDR3 is CASSPQVDRANYEQYF. The CDR3 DNA reads as TGTGCCAGCAGCCCCCAAGTCGACAGGGCGAACTACGAGCAGTACTTC.

J is TRBJ1-2 and V is TRBV7-8; D is uncertain. V was shortened by 6 bases and J by 9 bases, with 20 bases between the two germline ends. The CDR3 extends over 14 amino acids. Germline CDR1 is SGHVS and CDR2 is FQNEAQ. CDR3 sequence reads: CASSETRLDMRYTF. CDR3 coding DNA: TGTGCCAGCAGTGAGACACGCTTGGATATGCGCTACACCTTC.

This clone was seen a few times. The V gene is TRBV11-2, the J gene TRBJ2-5; D perhaps matches TRBD2 (5 bases). Germline V gives CDR1 SGHAT, CDR2 FQNNGV. The CDR3 spans 16 residues. V gave up 4 bases and J gave up 2 bases, with 17 bases separating them. The CDR3 protein is CASSSPNPRVQETQYF. The DNA for the CDR3 is TGTGCCAGCAGCTCTCCAAATCCGAGGGTGCAAGAGACCCAGTACTTC.

This clone has more than one count but fewer than ten. This chain uses TRBV19 with TRBJ1-4, with 9 bases identical to TRBD1. This CDR3 region has 13 residues. V shed 7 bases and J 12 bases; nucleotides not matched to a gene: 9. Germline CDR1 and CDR2: LNHDA and SQIVND (reference sequence). The CDR3 sequence is CASKPADRGELFF. The CDR3 DNA reads as TGTGCCAGTAAACCGGCAGACAGGGGGGAACTGTTTTTT.

The chain uses TRBV19 and TRBJ1-5; TRBD1 agrees at 7 bases. The junction had 8 bases not matched to a gene; V was cut back by 8 bases and J by 4 bases. This CDR3 spans 14 amino acids. From germline, CDR1 is LNHDA and CDR2 SQIVND (reference sequence). CDR3 coding DNA: TGTGCCAGTCCCATGGACAGGCCAAATCAGCCCCAGCATTTT. It yields the protein CASPMDRPNQPQHF.

This clone was observed a few times. The chain combines TRBV10-3 with TRBJ1-3; D gene uncertain. CDR1 and CDR2 from the germline V gene are ENHRY and SYGVKD. V was trimmed by 3 bases and J by 11 bases, leaving 8 bases between them. The CDR3 sequence is 11 residues long. CDR3 sequence (DNA): TGTGCCATCAGTGATGAGGGATCCATATATTTT. Its translation: CAISDEGSIYF.

This clone has a handful of counts. In DNA form, the CDR3 reads TGTGCCAGCAGACCCCGGACAGGGATCACAGATACGCAGTATTTT. Its translation is CASRPRTGITDTQYF. The chain couples TRBV2 to TRBJ2-3; the match to TRBD1 covers 8 bases. V was pared by 6 bases and J by 2 bases, with 7 bases of the junction left unmatched. This CDR3 comprises 15 residues. CDR1 SNHLY and CDR2 FYNNEI come from the germline V gene.

This CDR3 is CASSPGQGKEKLFF. CDR3 coding DNA: TGCGCCAGCAGCCCGGGACAGGGGAAAGAAAAACTGTTTTTT. V is TRBV5-1 and J is TRBJ1-4, with 10 bases lining up with TRBD1. Trimming at V came to 4 bases and at J to 8 bases, leaving 5 bases not matched to a gene. Germline V gene sequence: CDR1 SGHRS, CDR2 YFSETQ. CDR3 length equals 14 residues.

This clone appeared once. The chain carries TRBV19 and TRBJ1-1; D is perhaps TRBD1 (5 bases). The CDR3 spans 16 residues. Germline V gives CDR1 LNHDA, CDR2 SQIVND (reference sequence). Between the trimmed V and J ends, which lost 1 base and 1 base, there was a span of 13 bases. DNA for the CDR3: TGTGCCAGTAGTATAGTCCACGGCGGGGGGAACACTGAAGCTTTCTTT. As protein: CASSIVHGGGNTEAFF.

The chain recombines TRBV28 with TRBJ2-7; a weak D match, TRBD2 (5 bases). Trimming took off 4 bases at V and 4 bases at J, with 14 bases between the two ends. Germline assignment: CDR1 MDHEN and CDR2 SYDVKM. The CDR3 is 14 residues long. CDR3 nucleotides: TGTGCCAGCAGTTGGGAGTCTGGATTATACGAGCAGTACTTC. Translating gives CASSWESGLYEQYF.

This clone was recorded a few times. This CDR3 reads CASSPVDSSYEQYF. Written as DNA, the CDR3 is TGTGCCAGCAGCCCGGTGGACAGTTCCTACGAGCAGTACTTC. The rearrangement uses TRBV5-6 and TRBJ2-7; D is possibly TRBD1 (6 bases). Looked up from germline, CDR1 is SGHDT and CDR2 is YYEEEE. The CDR3 runs 14 residues. The V gene lost 4 bases and the J gene lost 1 base, with 12 bases spanning the gap.

This sequence joins TRBV7-2 and TRBJ1-5; D is possibly TRBD1 (6 bases). The V gene's germline CDR1 is SGHTA and CDR2 FQGNSA. CDR3 length: 13 amino acids. V was clipped by 3 bases and J by 5 bases, with 8 bases between them. The CDR3 nucleotides are TGTGCCAGCAGCTTTACAGGGCATCAGCCCCAGCATTTT. This sequence encodes CASSFTGHQPQHF.

This chain links TRBV11-2 with TRBJ1-2; TRBD1 matches at 7 bases. The CDR3 covers 15 residues. Germline V lookup: CDR1 SGHAT, CDR2 FQNNGV. V shed 5 bases and J 4 bases; nucleotides not matched to a gene: 10. CDR3 sequence (DNA): TGTGCCAGCAGCCCCACAAAGGGGGCGGTCTATGGCTACACCTTC. It yields the protein CASSPTKGAVYGYTF.

This clone occurred a few times. The chain links TRBV5-4 to TRBJ1-1; tentative D call: TRBD1 (6 bases). Germline V CDR1 and CDR2: SGHNT, YYREEE (reference sequence). This CDR3 has 14 residues. The germline V and J ends were trimmed by 0 bases and 4 bases, with 10 bases remaining between them. Here the CDR3 DNA reads TGTGCCAGCAGCTTGGGGGGAGGGGGCACTGAAGCTTTCTTT. Translating it yields CASSLGGGGTEAFF. The full variable domain, its missing parts supplied by reference TRBV5-4 and TRBJ1-1, is ETGVTQSPTHLIKTRGQQVTLRCSSQSGHNTVSWYQQALGQGPQFIFQYYREEENGRGNFPPRFSGLQFPNYSSELNVNALELDDSALYLCASSLGGGGTEAFFGQGTRLTVV.

This clone showed up just a few times. This chain joins TRBV6-1 and TRBJ1-1; perhaps TRBD1 as D (5 bases). CDR1 is MNHNS, CDR2 SASEGT, per germline. The CDR3 is 15 residues long. With 1 base removed from V and 1 base from J, the gap between germline ends came to 10 bases. The CDR3 loop is CASSEGGRPNTEAFF. The CDR3 coding sequence is TGTGCCAGCAGTGAAGGGGGCAGACCGAACACTGAAGCTTTCTTT.

This rearrangement joins TRBV7-2 to TRBJ2-2, with D maybe TRBD2 (5 bases). The V end was cut by 5 bases, the J end by 1 base, with 14 bases between. CDR3 length: 16 amino acids. Germline lookup yields CDR1 SGHTA and CDR2 FQGNSA. The CDR3 region is CASSPRGGLNTGELFF. The CDR3 bases are TGTGCCAGCAGCCCGCGTGGCGGGCTGAACACCGGGGAGCTGTTTTTT.

The chain combines TRBV7-9 with TRBJ2-4, with 10 bases matching TRBD1. The CDR3 sequence is 15 residues long. Germline V CDR1 and CDR2: SEHNR, FQNEAQ (reference sequence). The ends lost 8 bases at V and 2 bases at J; junction bases unmatched: 6. CDR3 sequence reads: CASAGTGDTKNIQYF. In DNA, the CDR3 is TGTGCCAGCGCCGGGACAGGGGATACCAAAAACATTCAGTACTTC.

This clone was recorded a few times. Other DNA sequences in the same sample also yield this CDR3. The chain combines TRBV6-5 with TRBJ2-7, with D unclear. There are 14 residues in the CDR3. V was shortened by 0 bases and J by 3 bases, with 9 bases between the two germline ends. The germline CDR1 and CDR2 sequences are MNHEY and SVGAGI. Written as DNA, the CDR3 is TGTGCCAGCAGTTACTCGTACAGTAGCTACGAGCAGTACTTC. Protein sequence: CASSYSYSSYEQYF.

The chain links TRBV5-1 to TRBJ2-7; 12 positions agree with TRBD2. CDR3 length equals 16 residues. Germline trimming cut 1 base from V and 4 bases from J; bases unmatched to any gene: 6. Germline values: CDR1 SGHRS, CDR2 YFSETQ. CDR3: CASSLSTSGGFYEQYF. CDR3 nucleotide sequence: TGCGCCAGCAGCTTGAGCACTAGCGGGGGGTTTTACGAGCAGTACTTC.

Note on this clone: The same CDR3 also results from other DNA sequences found in this sample. The chain is built from TRBV18 and TRBJ2-3, with 9 bases matching TRBD2. The V gene end was trimmed by 3 bases and the J gene end by 3 bases; junction bases not matched to a gene: 1. This CDR3 is 14 amino acids long. CDR1 is KGHSH, CDR2 LQKENI, per germline. The DNA of the CDR3 is TGTGCCAGCTCACCGCTAGCGGGGACAGATACGCAGTATTTT. Translation gives CASSPLAGTDTQYF.

The chain has TRBV6-5 and TRBJ2-3, with D unclear. The germline gives CDR1 MNHEY, CDR2 SVGAGI. Trimming removed 6 bases from V and 6 bases from J, with 10 bases in between. This CDR3 spans 12 amino acids. CDR3 region: CASRKPQDTQYF. CDR3 bases: TGTGCCAGCAGGAAACCTCAGGATACGCAGTATTTT.

There are a few counts of this clone. The chain links TRBV7-9 to TRBJ2-1; 7 positions match TRBD2. J was trimmed by 4 bases and V by 9 bases; bases with no gene match: 6. The germline V gene encodes CDR1 SEHNR and CDR2 FQNEAQ (reference sequence). This CDR3 has 13 residues. CDR3 in amino acids: CASLRGEYNEQFF. CDR3 DNA sequence: TGTGCCAGTCTCCGGGGGGAATACAATGAGCAGTTCTTC.